The next 17 T cell receptor beta chains were all read from a single sample in a study of blood T cells in healthy people across ages. Together with a sample-barcoded 5' primer, a J-beta primer mix was included in a second PCR lasting roughly 6 to 12 cycles. TCRdb re-called the 5' RACE reads through MiXCR, storing one row per CDR3 protein. The table lists about 1.1 million distinct CDR3 sequences, approximately 38% of them singletons, with around 13% in the top ten. The sample taken for sequencing was blood. All receptors derive from a man in his late teens or twenties in good health.

This chain connects TRBV2 to TRBJ1-3; D remains unclear. V was clipped by 2 bases and J by 0 bases, with 5 bases between them. The length of the CDR3 is 14 residues. Per germline, CDR1 SNHLY and CDR2 FYNNEI. The CDR3 DNA follows: TGTGCCAGCAGTGAACTGCACTCTGGAAACACCATATATTTT. Protein: CASSELHSGNTIYF.

With respect to this clonotype: At one boundary the junction diverges from the germline segment, which might be a read error. The chain has TRBV7-3 and TRBJ2-3; weak D call: TRBD2 (6 bases). The CDR3 is made up of 15 amino acids. Germline lookup yields CDR1 SGHTA and CDR2 FQGTGA. Written as DNA, the CDR3 is TGTGTCAGCAGCTTAAATGGTGGAGGGTCAGATACGCAGTATTTT. Its translation: CVSSLNGGGSDTQYF.

The V and J genes are TRBV20-1 and TRBJ1-1; TRBD1 matches at 8 bases. Trimming cost V 3 bases and J 1 base; bases outside gene matches: 7. From germline, CDR1 is DFQATT and CDR2 SNEGSKA (reference sequence). This CDR3 comprises 15 residues. The CDR3 coding sequence is TGCAGTGCTAGGGACTCCGGGACAGGGAACACTGAAGCTTTCTTT. It is translated as CSARDSGTGNTEAFF.

The rearrangement links TRBV14 to TRBJ1-1; weak D call: TRBD1 (5 bases). V lost 1 base, J lost 5 bases, and 11 bases lay in between. This CDR3 has 14 residues. The germline CDR1 and CDR2 sequences are SGHDN and FVKESK. CDR3 region: CASSQVPGQTEAFF. The CDR3, as DNA: TGTGCCAGCAGCCAAGTCCCAGGGCAGACTGAAGCTTTCTTT.

This CDR3 reads CASSLGQSSPYGYTF. The CDR3 DNA reads TGTGCCAGCAGCCTCGGACAGTCCTCCCCCTATGGCTACACCTTC. The chain carries TRBV7-9 and TRBJ1-2; possibly TRBD1 for D (6 bases). The CDR3 consists of 15 residues. Germline V lookup: CDR1 SEHNR, CDR2 FQNEAQ (reference sequence). V was trimmed by 5 bases and J by 4 bases, leaving 17 bases between them.

The table lists this clonotype with a count of one. The chain links TRBV14 to TRBJ1-1; D is possibly TRBD1 (6 bases). CDR1 is SGHDN, CDR2 FVKESK, per germline. The CDR3 contains 16 residues. V was cut by 0 bases and J by 7 bases, with 18 bases left in between. The CDR3 here is CASSQDRGARPLEAFF. The DNA of the CDR3 is TGTGCCAGCAGCCAAGATAGGGGGGCGAGACCTCTTGAAGCTTTCTTT.

This sequence joins TRBV5-1 and TRBJ2-1, with a possible D match to TRBD2 (6 bases). The CDR3 spans 15 residues. Looked up from germline, CDR1 is SGHRS and CDR2 is YFSETQ. V dropped 4 bases and J dropped 5 bases, with 16 bases sitting between them. The CDR3 region has the DNA TGCGCCAGCAGCAGGTACCCGGGGAGGAACAATGAGCAGTTCTTC. It translates to CASSRYPGRNNEQFF.

The rearrangement joins TRBV27 to TRBJ1-5, with TRBD1 matching 9 bases. This CDR3 has 14 amino acids. The junction had 4 bases not matched to a gene; V was cut back by 5 bases and J by 5 bases. Germline CDR1 reads MNHEY; CDR2 reads SMNVEV (reference sequence). DNA for the CDR3: TGTGCCAGCAGTCCCCGGGACAGGGATCAGCCCCAGCATTTT. Its translation: CASSPRDRDQPQHF.

The chain uses TRBV4-3 and TRBJ1-2; D uncertain. Germline CDR1 LGHNA, CDR2 YSLEER. This CDR3 is built from 15 residues. V dropped 0 bases and J dropped 4 bases, with 12 bases sitting between them. CDR3: CASSQDGSSGYGYTF. The CDR3 DNA reads TGCGCCAGCAGCCAAGATGGGTCCAGCGGCTATGGCTACACCTTC.

This clonotype was seen once. The chain links TRBV7-3 to TRBJ1-5; 10 bases are a match to TRBD1. From germline, CDR1 is SGHTA and CDR2 FQGTGA. After removal of 4 bases from V and 2 bases from J, the junction contained 11 bases not matched to a gene. This CDR3 spans 18 amino acids. The CDR3 bases are TGTGCCAGCAGCTCATTCCCTCCCGGGACAGGGGGCAATCAGCCCCAGCATTTT. Protein sequence: CASSSFPPGTGGNQPQHF.

V usage is TRBV4-1 and J usage is TRBJ1-1, with TRBD1 identical over 7 bases. V dropped 3 bases and J dropped 6; count of bases not matched to a gene: 28. The CDR3 extends over 21 amino acids. CDR1 and CDR2 (germline): MGHRA, YSYEKL. CDR3 coding DNA: TGCGCCAGCAGCCAGTTACAGGGGCGGACGCCCTTTGGACTACCCGTGCCTGAAGCTTTCTTT. It yields the protein CASSQLQGRTPFGLPVPEAFF.

The CDR3: CASSLAWGTSGKGGYTF. The CDR3 DNA is TGCGCCAGCAGCTTGGCCTGGGGGACATCCGGAAAGGGAGGCTACACCTTC. The V and J genes are TRBV5-1 and TRBJ1-2, with D perhaps TRBD1 (6 bases). V was clipped by 0 bases and J by 8 bases, with 23 bases between them. The V gene's germline CDR1 is SGHRS and CDR2 YFSETQ. The CDR3 covers 17 residues.

The rearrangement links TRBV13 to TRBJ2-3; 13 nucleotides line up with TRBD2. CDR1 and CDR2 from the germline V gene are PRHDT and FYEKMQ (reference sequence). The junction had 2 bases not matched to a gene; V was cut back by 1 base and J by 4 bases. The CDR3 extends over 16 amino acids. CDR3 nucleotide sequence: TGTGCCAGCAGCTTAGAAGGGACTAGCGGGGCAGATACGCAGTATTTT. Its protein is CASSLEGTSGADTQYF.

The chain employs TRBV6-6 and TRBJ2-7; TRBD1 matches at 7 bases. Germline values: CDR1 MNHNY, CDR2 SVGAGI (reference sequence). The CDR3 spans 14 residues. The J segment lost 3 bases and the V segment lost 2 bases, leaving 4 bases of the junction unmatched. The CDR3 loop reads CASSYQGQNYEQYF. CDR3 sequence (DNA): TGTGCCAGCAGTTACCAGGGACAGAACTACGAGCAGTACTTC.

This clonotype was counted at least ten times. J is TRBJ1-1 and V is TRBV12-3 or TRBV12-4; D gene uncertain. With 5 bases removed from V and 1 base from J, the gap between germline ends came to 14 bases. The CDR3 contains 15 residues. The CDR3 reads CASSPREPRNTEAFF. DNA for the CDR3: TGTGCCAGCAGTCCGAGAGAACCTCGGAACACTGAAGCTTTCTTT.

This clonotype was detected many times. V is TRBV13 and J is TRBJ2-7; TRBD1 matches at 7 bases. Germline trimming cut 3 bases from V and 0 bases from J; bases unmatched to any gene: 2. CDR1 is PRHDT and CDR2 is FYEKMQ in the germline V gene (reference sequence). The CDR3 covers 14 residues. CDR3 sequence reads: CASSFGTASYEQYF. The DNA for the CDR3 is TGTGCCAGCAGCTTCGGGACAGCCTCCTACGAGCAGTACTTC.

This chain links TRBV14 with TRBJ2-3; no clear D gene. V shed 0 bases and J shed 3 bases, with 10 bases lying between them. The germline CDR1 and CDR2 sequences are SGHDN and FVKESK. The CDR3 is made up of 15 amino acids. CDR3 sequence reads: CASSQDRTPTDTQYF. The CDR3 DNA reads TGTGCCAGCAGCCAAGACAGAACTCCGACAGATACGCAGTATTTT.